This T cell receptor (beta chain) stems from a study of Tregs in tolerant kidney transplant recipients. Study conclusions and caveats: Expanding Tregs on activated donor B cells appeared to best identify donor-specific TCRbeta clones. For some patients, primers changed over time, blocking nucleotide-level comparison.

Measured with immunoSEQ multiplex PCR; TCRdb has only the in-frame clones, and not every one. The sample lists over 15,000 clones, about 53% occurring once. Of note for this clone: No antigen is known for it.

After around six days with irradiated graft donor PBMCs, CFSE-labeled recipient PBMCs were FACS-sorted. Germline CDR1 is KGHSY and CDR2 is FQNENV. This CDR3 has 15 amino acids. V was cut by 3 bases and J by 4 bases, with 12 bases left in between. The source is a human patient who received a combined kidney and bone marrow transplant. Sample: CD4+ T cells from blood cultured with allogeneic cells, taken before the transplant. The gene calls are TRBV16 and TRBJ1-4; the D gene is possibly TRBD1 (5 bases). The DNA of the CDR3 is TGTGCCAGCAGCCATACCGACAGAGGTAATGAAAAACTGTTTTTT. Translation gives CASSHTDRGNEKLFF.